The 30 T cell receptor beta chains reported below all come from one sample, sequenced in a study of metastatic and nonmetastatic thyroid tumors. Treatment of any kind had been given to no patient before thyroid surgery. TCRdb reprocessed the PCR reads using MiXCR. The sample yields fewer than 40,000 clones, 20% to 30% seen once. Sequences were obtained from blood. All receptors derive from a female donor with papillary thyroid cancer or a benign thyroid nodule (not recorded which). Some clones in this sample may be carry-over from other donors' samples.

In this sample, this clone turned up many times. The gene calls are TRBV18 and TRBJ2-7; the D gene could be TRBD1 or TRBD2 (7 bases each). This CDR3 is 14 amino acids long. V was shortened by 1 base and J by 4 bases, with 11 bases between the two germline ends. Germline V gives CDR1 KGHSH, CDR2 LQKENI. In DNA form, the CDR3 reads TGTGCCAGCTCACCACGGCAGGGGGGGTACGAGCAGTACTTC. Translation gives CASSPRQGGYEQYF.

Only a few counts were recorded for this clone. The chain recombines TRBV12-3 or TRBV12-4 with TRBJ1-1; 7 nucleotides agree with TRBD1. V gave up 9 bases and J gave up 4 bases; unmatched junction bases: 8. The CDR3 loop spans 13 amino acids. CDR3 sequence reads: CASSTGIITEAFF. DNA of the CDR3: TGTGCCAGTTCGACAGGGATAATCACTGAAGCTTTCTTT.

The table lists this clone with many counts. The rearrangement uses TRBV28 and TRBJ2-3; the D gene is possibly TRBD2 (6 bases). The CDR3 is 16 amino acids. Between the trimmed V and J ends, which lost 4 bases and 1 base, there was a span of 15 bases. Looked up from germline, CDR1 is MDHEN and CDR2 is SYDVKM. CDR3 sequence (DNA): TGTGCCAGCAGTTCCCTAAAGGGACTTGGCACAGATACGCAGTATTTT. Its protein is CASSSLKGLGTDTQYF.

Only a few counts were recorded for this clone. The CDR3 end shows no conserved phenylalanine or tryptophan, and so a read error is likely. The DNA is omitted, as the CDR3 cannot be located on it reliably, and the CDR3 follows TCRdb's listing. V gene TRBV7-9 combines with J gene TRBJ1-1. The CDR3 numbers 12 amino acids, ends counted. CDR1 and CDR2 from the germline V gene are SEHNR and FQNEAQ (reference sequence). CDR3: CASSPQNTESFL.

Points on this clone: A much larger clone differs by one base, so this may be a read error. The J gene is TRBJ2-1, the V gene TRBV9, with TRBD1 matching 7 bases. This CDR3 is 15 amino acids long. Germline CDR1 SGDLS, CDR2 YYNGEE. The CDR3 DNA follows: TGTGCCAGCAGCGTGGAAGGGGGCGTTTTGAATGAGCAGCTCTTC. Protein sequence: CASSVEGGVLNEQLF.

There are many counts of this clone. The rearrangement joins TRBV7-2 to TRBJ2-3; the D gene is possibly TRBD2 (6 bases). V lost 5 bases and J 4 bases, leaving 19 bases between the germline ends. This CDR3 is built from 16 residues. From germline, CDR1 is SGHTA and CDR2 FQGNSA. As DNA, the CDR3 is TGTGCCAGCAGCCAACCTATTCCTCCGGGAGCAGATACGCAGTATTTT. Translating it yields CASSQPIPPGADTQYF.

A word on this clone: The same CDR3 arises from other DNA sequences in this sample as well. This chain uses TRBV6-1 with TRBJ1-1; D gene ambiguous. This CDR3 is built from 14 residues. CDR1 and CDR2 from the germline V gene are MNHNS and SASEGT. The ends were cut back, 7 bases at V and 1 base at J, with 13 bases in the middle. The DNA for the CDR3 is TGTGCCAGCACCCGACCAGGTGCGAACACTGAAGCTTTCTTT. It encodes CASTRPGANTEAFF.

This clone showed up many times. V is TRBV7-9 and J is TRBJ2-3, with D possibly TRBD2 on 5 matching bases. Looked up from germline, CDR1 is SEHNR and CDR2 is FQNEAQ (reference sequence). Deletions cut 5 bases from V and 4 bases from J, with 7 bases between. The CDR3 spans 12 residues. This chain's CDR3 is CASSLRADTQYF. CDR3 coding DNA: TGTGCCAGCAGCCTGAGGGCAGATACGCAGTATTTT.

This clone was observed at least ten times. CDR3 sequence reads: CASSSPFGGRPLNEQFF. CDR3 DNA: TGTGCCAGCAGTTCCCCTTTTGGGGGGCGGCCGTTAAATGAGCAGTTCTTC. The gene calls are TRBV27 and TRBJ2-1, with D possibly called TRBD1 or TRBD2 (6 bases each). V shed 4 bases and J shed 7 bases, with 23 bases lying between them. The CDR3 length is 17 residues. Germline lookup yields CDR1 MNHEY and CDR2 SMNVEV (reference sequence).

As concerns this clone: Compared with germline, one end of the junction differs, possibly owing to a read error. The CDR3 region has the DNA TGTGCCATCAGTCTCCTGGGGGCATCGAACACCGGGGAGCTGTTTTTT. Encoded protein: CAISLLGASNTGELFF. The rearrangement uses TRBV12-3 or TRBV12-4 and TRBJ2-2, with D perhaps matching TRBD1 (6 bases). This CDR3 comprises 16 residues.

This clone was seen repeatedly, ten times or more. Different DNA sequences within this sample yield the same CDR3. The V and J genes are TRBV5-1 and TRBJ1-1, with D possibly being TRBD1 (6 bases). The CDR3 runs to 14 residues. V was shortened by 1 base and J by 5 bases, with 12 bases between the two germline ends. Germline V gene sequence: CDR1 SGHRS, CDR2 YFSETQ. The CDR3 DNA reads TGCGCCAGCAGCTTGACAGGGCGGAATACTGAAGCTTTCTTT. Translating it yields CASSLTGRNTEAFF.

V gene TRBV18 combines with J gene TRBJ1-2; weak D call: TRBD1 (6 bases). V was pared by 3 bases and J by 0 bases, with 11 bases between. Germline values: CDR1 KGHSH, CDR2 LQKENI. The CDR3 is made up of 15 amino acids. The DNA of the CDR3 is TGTGCCAGCTCACCCGACAGGAGACCTAACTATGGCTACACCTTC. It translates to CASSPDRRPNYGYTF.

This clone was counted at least ten times. The chain recombines TRBV5-1 with TRBJ2-2; D gene uncertain. CDR3 length equals 17 residues. Germline V CDR1 and CDR2: SGHRS, YFSETQ. Trimming removed 0 bases from V and 0 bases from J, with 12 bases in between. The CDR3 region is CASSLASVTSNTGELFF. The CDR3 DNA reads as TGCGCCAGCAGCTTGGCGTCGGTCACCTCGAACACCGGGGAGCTGTTTTTT.

In this sample, this clone turned up many times. A much larger clone lies one base from this, so it may be a read error. This sample includes further DNA sequences coding for the same CDR3. V is TRBV28 and J is TRBJ2-2; D is uncertain. CDR3 length equals 13 residues. Germline lookup yields CDR1 MDHEN and CDR2 SYDVKM. Deletions cut 5 bases from V and 2 bases from J, with 6 bases between. CDR3 amino acids: CASSAPNTGELFF. In nucleotides, the CDR3 is TGTGCCAGCAGTGCGCCCAACACCGGGGAGCTGTTTTTT.

This clone was counted between two and nine times. A read error may be the cause here, since a much bigger clone is one base away. Given the absence of the conserved phenylalanine or tryptophan at the CDR3 end, a read error is likely. The chain carries TRBV18 and TRBJ2-1; 10 bases are a match to TRBD2. The germline gives CDR1 KGHSH, CDR2 LQKENI. The CDR3 is 14 amino acids. With 8 bases clipped from V and 8 bases from J, the junction kept 9 bases outside the gene matches. This chain's CDR3 is CASSRLAGADEQFL. As DNA, the CDR3 is TGTGCCAGCAGTCGGCTAGCGGGAGCGGATGAGCAGTTCCTC.

This clone showed up many times. The CDR3 sequence is CASSMGALDNQPQHF. The CDR3 bases are TGTGCCAGTAGTATGGGGGCGCTTGACAATCAGCCCCAGCATTTT. The chain carries TRBV19 and TRBJ1-5, with D possibly TRBD1 on 6 matching bases. Germline CDR1 is LNHDA and CDR2 is SQIVND (reference sequence). V gave up 3 bases and J gave up 3 bases, with 12 bases separating them. This CDR3 has 15 residues. Full variable domain (missing parts from reference TRBV19 and TRBJ1-5): DGGITQSPKYLFRKEGQNVTLSCEQNLNHDAMYWYRQDPGQGLRLIYYSQIVNDFQKGDIAEGYSVSREKKESFPLTVTSAQKNPTAFYLCASSMGALDNQPQHFGDGTRLSIL.

The chain employs TRBV11-2 and TRBJ2-7; D gene uncertain. Trimming removed 4 bases at V and 5 bases at J, with 6 bases between. The CDR3 runs 11 residues. Per the germline V gene, CDR1 is SGHAT and CDR2 is FQNNGV. The CDR3 DNA is TGTGCCAGCAGCTCAAACGACGAGCAGTACTTC. This codes for CASSSNDEQYF.

As for this clone: A much larger clone lies a single base off, so this may be a read error. This same CDR3 is encoded by further DNA sequences in the sample. The genes are TRBV3-1 and TRBJ2-2; D is ambiguous. The germline CDR1 and CDR2 sequences are LGHDT and YNNKEL (reference sequence). This CDR3 contains 11 residues. In nucleotides, the CDR3 is TGTGCCAGCAGCGTTCCCGGCGAGCTGTTTTTT. This codes for CASSVPGELFF.

This clone was seen repeatedly, ten times or more. The rearrangement joins TRBV28 to TRBJ2-2; 7 nucleotides agree with TRBD2. With 0 bases clipped from V and 4 bases from J, the junction kept 8 bases outside the gene matches. CDR3 length: 17 residues. The germline gives CDR1 MDHEN, CDR2 SYDVKM. CDR3 amino acids: CASSLWGEGLSTGELFF. CDR3 DNA: TGTGCCAGCAGTTTATGGGGGGAGGGGTTGAGCACCGGGGAGCTGTTTTTT.

This clone has only a few counts. The junction and the germline gene differ at one end; a read error may be behind it. The rearrangement joins TRBV9 to TRBJ2-7, with D maybe TRBD2 (5 bases). CDR3 length equals 12 residues. The germline gives CDR1 SGDLS, CDR2 YYNGEE. This CDR3 is CVSSVSGYERYF. CDR3 DNA sequence: TGTGTCAGCAGCGTATCGGGGTACGAGCGGTACTTC.

Note on this clone: One junction end does not reproduce the germline sequence, and a read error may be involved. The chain is built from TRBV18 and TRBJ1-2; possibly TRBD1 for D (5 bases). Looked up from germline, CDR1 is KGHSH and CDR2 is LQKENI. The length of the CDR3 is 13 residues. The CDR3 nucleotides are TGTGCCAGCTCACCTGACAGTAAATGTGGCCACACCTTC. This sequence encodes CASSPDSKCGHTF.

This clone has a count of ten or more. J is TRBJ2-2 and V is TRBV11-3; 9 bases are shared with TRBD1. In germline, CDR1 is SGHNT, CDR2 YENEEA. This CDR3 region has 14 residues. The trim removed 3 bases at V and 8 bases at J, leaving 4 bases unmatched. CDR3 nucleotides: TGTGCCAGCAGCTTTCACAGGGGGCGGGGGGAGCTGTTTTTT. It translates to CASSFHRGRGELFF.

Many counts were recorded for this clone. The chain is built from TRBV20-1 and TRBJ2-1; D gene unclear. This CDR3 comprises 13 residues. Germline values: CDR1 DFQATT, CDR2 SNEGSKA (reference sequence). This chain's CDR3 is CRIIGSRYNEQFF. In DNA, the CDR3 is TGCAGGATAATAGGGTCTCGCTACAATGAGCAGTTCTTC.

As to this clone: The CDR3 end shows no conserved phenylalanine or tryptophan, and so a read error is likely. This chain connects TRBV6-2 or TRBV6-3 to TRBJ1-1; a possible D gene is TRBD1 (6 bases). The germline V gene encodes CDR1 MNHEY and CDR2 SVGEGT. The CDR3 runs to 15 residues. The CDR3 reads CAISPEYRAACEAFC. The CDR3 nucleotides read TGTGCCATCAGTCCCGAATACAGGGCTGCGTGTGAAGCTTTCTGT.

This clone was picked up many times. This chain connects TRBV3-1 to TRBJ1-5; no reliable D call. This CDR3 is built from 12 residues. The germline gives CDR1 LGHDT, CDR2 YNNKEL (reference sequence). V gave up 4 bases and J gave up 4 bases, with 5 bases separating them. CDR3 residues: CASSLKNQPQHF. The CDR3, as DNA: TGTGCCAGCAGCCTAAAAAATCAGCCCCAGCATTTT.

By share of the sample, this clone is medium-sized (0.01 to 0.1%). The CDR3 is CASSEWGQGNEQFF. CDR3 nucleotide sequence: TGTGCCAGCAGTGAATGGGGACAGGGGAATGAGCAGTTCTTC. The chain links TRBV6-1 to TRBJ2-1; 10 nucleotides match TRBD1. V lost 2 bases and J lost 7; bases outside the gene matches: 2. The germline V gene has CDR1 MNHNS and CDR2 SASEGT. The CDR3 has 14 amino acids.

J is TRBJ1-2 and V is TRBV6-5, with 8 bases matching TRBD1. Losses at the gene ends were 3 bases for V and 6 bases for J; bases not matched to a gene: 6. The CDR3 loop spans 14 amino acids. Germline loops: CDR1 MNHEY, CDR2 SVGAGI. For the CDR3, the DNA is TGTGCCAGCAGTTATCAGGGGGCGCCTGATGGCTACACCTTC. This sequence encodes CASSYQGAPDGYTF.

The chain employs TRBV5-1 and TRBJ2-7, with 11 bases that match TRBD2. Germline V lookup: CDR1 SGHRS, CDR2 YFSETQ. The CDR3 is 15 residues long. V lost 0 bases to trimming and J lost 4 bases; unmatched junction nucleotides: 3. The CDR3 DNA is TGCGCCAGCAGCTTGGTTCCTAGCGGGAGGTACGAGCAGTACTTC. It translates to CASSLVPSGRYEQYF.

This clone was recorded many times. The genes are TRBV15 and TRBJ2-7; 14 bases map to TRBD2. CDR3 length: 16 amino acids. Per germline, CDR1 LNHNV and CDR2 YYDKDF (reference sequence). Trimming at V came to 3 bases and at J to 3 bases, leaving 4 bases not matched to a gene. Written as DNA, the CDR3 is TGTGCCACCAGCAGGAGGGGACTAGCGGGAGTCTACGAGCAGTACTTC. Amino acid sequence: CATSRRGLAGVYEQYF.

In its sample, this clone was seen many times. V is TRBV20-1 and J is TRBJ2-1; 7 bases match TRBD2. The germline V gene encodes CDR1 DFQATT and CDR2 SNEGSKA (reference sequence). The CDR3 has 17 amino acids. V shed 0 bases and J 0 bases; nucleotides not matched to a gene: 8. The CDR3 nucleotides are TGCAGTGCTAGAGAGAAACTGGGGGGGAGCTCCTACAATGAGCAGTTCTTC. It is translated as CSAREKLGGSSYNEQFF.